This T cell receptor (beta chain) was captured in a study of T-cell memory formation after mild COVID-19. Using its own MiXCR run on the 5' RACE reads, TCRdb lists one record per CDR3 protein. The sample records around 300,000 distinct CDR3 sequences, approximately 19% being singletons. This TCR was sampled from a man younger than 35 who had mild COVID-19 (a few samples of this study predate the infection). Cell type and time point are not known. Source material: PBMCs or a T cell subset sorted from them (not recorded which).

CDR3 sequence reads: CASSADRGAGELFF. The CDR3 nucleotides are TGTGCCAGCAGCGCGGACAGGGGGGCCGGGGAGCTGTTTTTT. The chain carries TRBV9 and TRBJ2-2; the match to TRBD1 covers 10 bases. V gave up 3 bases and J gave up 6 bases; unmatched junction bases: 2. CDR1 SGDLS and CDR2 YYNGEE come from the germline V gene. CDR3 length: 14 residues.